The 14 T cell receptor beta chains given below trace back to one sample, sequenced in a study of T cell clonality in common variable immunodeficiency. Whole-study findings and limits: In common variable immunodeficiency, TCR beta chains reportedly carried fewer deletions and N-nucleotide insertions.

No antigen has been assigned to these receptors. The table came from immunoSEQ multiplex PCR; TCRdb's copy has only in-frame clones and leaves some out. The profile covers around 19,000 clones, none occurring a single time. What was sequenced was peripheral blood mononuclear cells. The receptors here all came from a human donor with common variable immunodeficiency.

This clone appeared many times. The read halts 3 residues ahead of the CDR3 end, with the missing end drawn from the germline J gene. This chain joins TRBV7-2 and TRBJ2-7; 10 nucleotides align to TRBD1. This CDR3 has 14 amino acids. In germline, CDR1 is SGHTA, CDR2 FQGNSA. Unmatched junction bases numbered 5, after V lost 5 bases and J lost 4 bases. CDR3: CASSPQGQGYEQYF. The CDR3 bases that were read are TGTGCCAGCAGCCCGCAGGGACAGGGGTACGAG.

A note on this clone: The read terminates 3 residues ahead of where the CDR3 ends, so the germline J gene completes it. This chain connects TRBV19 to TRBJ2-7; 9 positions agree with TRBD2. The CDR3 has 16 amino acids. Trimming at V came to 5 bases and at J to 3 bases, leaving 11 bases not matched to a gene. Looked up from germline, CDR1 is LNHDA and CDR2 is SQIVND (reference sequence). CDR3 DNA (partial): TGTGCCAGTAGTCGGCGGGGGGGCTTTAATTTCTACGAG. Protein sequence: CASSRRGGFNFYE. The complete CDR3 reads CASSRRGGFNFYEQYF. Based on the CDR3 plus reference TRBV19 and TRBJ2-7, the full variable domain is DGGITQSPKYLFRKEGQNVTLSCEQNLNHDAMYWYRQDPGQGLRLIYYSQIVNDFQKGDIAEGYSVSREKKESFPLTVTSAQKNPTAFYLCASSRRGGFNFYEQYFGPGTRLTVT.

Comments on this clone: The CDR3 is cut off 3 residues early in the read; its end comes from the germline J gene. V usage is TRBV7-3 and J usage is TRBJ1-2, with D maybe TRBD1 (6 bases). Germline V gene sequence: CDR1 SGHTA, CDR2 FQGTGA. This CDR3 is 14 amino acids long. CDR3 bases read: TGTGCCAGCAGCTTAGCCGCAGGGGTAGGCGGC. This gives the protein CASSLAAGVGG. The entire CDR3 protein reads CASSLAAGVGGYTF.

The table lists this clone with many counts. Read data end 3 residues before the CDR3 end; the end is taken from the germline J gene. The genes are TRBV19 and TRBJ2-7; 9 nucleotides match TRBD1. Germline CDR1 LNHDA, CDR2 SQIVND (reference sequence). This CDR3 is 13 amino acids long. The trim removed 5 bases at V and 4 bases at J, leaving 3 bases unmatched. CDR3 sequence: CASSRTGVYEQYF. The sequenced CDR3 bases are TGTGCCAGTAGTCGGACAGGGGTTTACGAG.

Many counts were recorded for this clone. The read halts 3 residues ahead of the CDR3 end, with the missing end drawn from the germline J gene. The V gene is TRBV7-3, the J gene TRBJ2-1; the match to TRBD2 covers 10 bases. In germline, CDR1 is SGHTA, CDR2 FQGTGA. The trim removed 4 bases at V and 9 bases at J, leaving 6 bases unmatched. This CDR3 has 14 residues. The CDR3 bases that were read are TGTGCCAGCAGCTCTTCTAGCGGGAGCAGTGAG. This gives the protein CASSSSSGSSE. The complete CDR3 protein is CASSSSSGSSEQFF.

This clone was seen a handful of times. The read terminates 3 residues before the CDR3 end, so the remaining end is supplied by the germline J gene. The sample holds other DNA sequences that translate to the same CDR3. The rearrangement uses TRBV6-2 or TRBV6-3 and TRBJ2-3; 9 nucleotides agree with TRBD1. V shed 2 bases and J 5 bases; nucleotides not matched to a gene: 8. Germline V lookup: CDR1 MNHEY, CDR2 SVGEGT. The CDR3 is 16 amino acids. The sequenced CDR3 bases are TGTGCCAGCAGTTACATACAGGGGGCAGGGAGAGATACG. Amino acid sequence: CASSYIQGAGRDT. The full CDR3 is CASSYIQGAGRDTQYF.

CDR3 loop: CSAPTGVSYEQYF. The CDR3 bases that were read are TGCAGTGCCCCGACAGGGGTGAGCTACGAG. V gene TRBV20-1 combines with J gene TRBJ2-7; 8 positions agree with TRBD1. The CDR3 end lies 3 residues beyond the end of the read and is filled in from the germline J gene. Germline-derived CDR1 and CDR2 are DFQATT and SNEGSKA (reference sequence). This CDR3 contains 13 residues. Trimming cost V 6 bases and J 3 bases; bases outside gene matches: 7.

A word on this clone: The sequence runs out 3 residues before the end of the CDR3; the remainder is reconstructed from the germline J gene. V gene TRBV6-2 or TRBV6-3 combines with J gene TRBJ1-2; weak D call: TRBD1 (6 bases). CDR1 and CDR2 from the germline V gene are MNHEY and SVGEGT. The CDR3 consists of 13 residues. Trimming left V 8 bases short and J 7 bases short, with 17 bases between. CDR3 residues: CASAGQSWVGYTF. Partial CDR3 DNA: TGTGCCAGCGCTGGACAGTCATGGGTTGGC.

This clone was seen a handful of times. The CDR3 is CSASGGGGAGDTQYF. CDR3 DNA (partial): TGCAGTGCTTCAGGCGGCGGGGGGGCGGGAGATACG. The rearrangement joins TRBV20-1 to TRBJ2-3, with TRBD2 matching over 9 bases. The CDR3 extends 3 residues past the end of the read, so its final part is completed from the germline J gene. The germline V gene has CDR1 DFQATT and CDR2 SNEGSKA (reference sequence). V trimming: 5 bases; J trimming: 5 bases; junction bases outside the gene matches: 11. The CDR3 spans 15 residues.

Concerning this clone itself: The read ends 3 residues before the CDR3 terminus; that terminus is restored from the germline J gene. The rearrangement uses TRBV19 and TRBJ1-6; tentatively, D is TRBD1 (5 bases). Trimming removed 5 bases from V and 7 bases from J, with 21 bases in between. The CDR3 is 17 amino acids. Germline lookup yields CDR1 LNHDA and CDR2 SQIVND (reference sequence). The part of the CDR3 DNA that was read is TGTGCCAGTAGTGTTCCGTCGGGACTGTCATGGAATTCACCC. Translated: CASSVPSGLSWNSP. The entire CDR3 protein reads CASSVPSGLSWNSPLHF.

As concerns this clone: The read gets to within 3 residues of the CDR3 end, and the germline J gene fills in the rest. The rearrangement links TRBV7-2 to TRBJ2-7; possible D gene TRBD2, 5 bases. This CDR3 has 14 residues. The germline gives CDR1 SGHTA, CDR2 FQGNSA. Between the trimmed V and J ends, which lost 5 bases and 2 bases, there was a span of 13 bases. Partial CDR3 DNA: TGTGCCAGCAGCGCAGCGGCTACGGCCTACGAG. This sequence encodes CASSAAATAYE. The full CDR3 reads CASSAAATAYEQYF.

This clone was seen at least ten times. The read finishes 3 residues shy of the CDR3 end, and the germline J gene is used to complete it. The chain uses TRBV18 and TRBJ2-7; 8 bases match TRBD1. Trimming cost V 2 bases and J 4 bases; bases outside gene matches: 4. CDR3 size: 14 residues. Germline V gene lookup returns CDR1 KGHSH and CDR2 LQKENI. CDR3 amino acids: CASSPGTGSYEQYF. The CDR3 bases that were read are TGTGCCAGCTCACCAGGGACAGGTTCTTACGAG.

This clone has ten or more counts. CDR3: CASAPGLRRYEQYF. The sequenced CDR3 bases are TGTGCCAGTGCCCCGGGACTCCGGAGGTACGAG. This chain joins TRBV19 and TRBJ2-7, with a possible D match to TRBD2 (6 bases). The observed sequence ends 3 residues before the CDR3 terminus, with the missing tail filled in from the germline J gene. This CDR3 is 14 amino acids long. CDR1 LNHDA and CDR2 SQIVND come from the germline V gene (reference sequence). The ends were cut back, 8 bases at V and 4 bases at J, with 18 bases in the middle.

This clone was detected a few times. The CDR3 end falls 3 residues outside the read, so it is completed with the germline J gene. The chain carries TRBV5-1 and TRBJ2-7; D remains unclear. Per the germline V gene, CDR1 is SGHRS and CDR2 is YFSETQ. The CDR3 has 14 residues. V lost 0 bases and J 2 bases, leaving 9 bases between the germline ends. CDR3 sequence: CASSLAQAAYEQYF. The CDR3 DNA, read in part, is TGCGCCAGCAGCTTGGCCCAGGCAGCCTACGAG.